This T cell receptor (beta chain) was sequenced for a study of blood T cell repertoires in COVID-19. Sequencing used immunoSEQ multiplex PCR; TCRdb keeps in-frame clones, though not all of them. The data contain over 100,000 clones, approximately 83% of them singletons. Germline lookup yields CDR1 WSHSY and CDR2 SAAADI. The length of the CDR3 is 13 residues. V gave up 5 bases and J gave up 3 bases, with 8 bases separating them. Sample: peripheral blood. The genes are TRBV10-2 and TRBJ2-1; D is uncertain. The source is an elderly man with acute or convalescent COVID-19. CDR3 DNA sequence: TGCGCCAGCAGTCGAGAAGTCTACAATGAGCAGTTCTTC. This gives the protein CASSREVYNEQFF.